Described below is a single TCR beta chain sequence and its context. The data stem from a study of T cells expressing NK-cell markers. On the study more broadly: The TCR beta repertoires originated in sorted CD3+CD56+NKG2C+, CD3+CD56+NKG2C- and CD3+CD56-NKG2C+ T cells.

TCRdb reprocessed the 5' RACE reads and reports one entry per CDR3 protein, with no DNA. The specimen's table records fewer than 550,000 distinct CDR3 sequences. The receptor's source is a woman in her forties or fifties in good health. Sequences were obtained from blood T cells: a sorted CD56 or NKG2C T cell subset, CD4+ or CD8+ T cells, or bulk PBMC T cells (not recorded which).

The CDR3 spells CASSESPFVDTQYF. The chain links TRBV10-1 to TRBJ2-3; with no DNA, the TCRdb D assignment of TRBD1 cannot be verified. The CDR3 runs to 14 residues. CDR1 is WNHNN, CDR2 SYGVQD, per germline (reference sequence).